Described below is a single T cell receptor beta chain sequence and its context. Its specificity is unknown. This specimen belongs to a study of T-cell memory formation after mild COVID-19. General study points: Those CD4+ clones that contracted were mainly in CM and EM (CD8+ ones in EMRA).

V was clipped by 7 bases and J by 10 bases, with 20 bases between them. CDR3 length: 14 residues. Germline CDR1 and CDR2: MDHEN and SYDVKM. A single record per CDR3 protein comes from TCRdb applying MiXCR to the 5' RACE reads. The table includes 350,000 to 550,000 distinct CDR3 sequences, about a sixth detected once. The specimen was PBMCs or a T cell subset sorted from them (not recorded which). The TCR originated in a man between 18 and 35 years old who had mild COVID-19 (a few samples of this study predate the infection). Cell type and time point are not known. The chain uses TRBV28 and TRBJ2-1; a weak D match, TRBD2 (7 bases). Here the CDR3 DNA reads TGTGCCAGCACCAAAGGGGGGGGGCCCTGGGAGCAGTTCTTC. This gives the protein CASTKGGGPWEQFF.